One sample yielded the 17 T cell receptor beta chains listed below, sequenced in a study of cytomegalovirus exposure and HLA in healthy donors. The PCR employed 60 Vbeta primers together with 13 Jbeta primers. The method was immunoSEQ multiplex PCR; TCRdb's version includes in-frame clones alone and lacks a portion of them. The sample shows around 150,000 clones, roughly 80% of them seen only once. Sequenced material: PBMCs. The receptors shown here come from a woman aged 25 to 39 in good health and CMV-seropositive.

The chain employs TRBV6-5 and TRBJ1-5, with a tentative D call TRBD1 (5 bases). The CDR3 has 15 residues. Germline loops: CDR1 MNHEY, CDR2 SVGAGI. Trimming stripped 0 bases from V and 7 bases from J, with 13 bases between. For the CDR3, the DNA is TGTGCCAGCAGTTACTCGATTGGGGACTTCCAGCCCCAGCATTTT. Protein product: CASSYSIGDFQPQHF.

This chain links TRBV5-4 with TRBJ1-6, with a possible D match to TRBD1 (6 bases). This CDR3 is 16 amino acids long. Germline V CDR1 and CDR2: SGHNT, YYREEE (reference sequence). With 1 base removed from V and 5 bases from J, the gap between germline ends came to 13 bases. CDR3 residues: CASSLFRGADNSPLHF. Here the CDR3 DNA reads TGTGCCAGCAGCTTGTTCCGGGGGGCTGATAATTCACCCCTCCACTTT.

The chain couples TRBV12-5 to TRBJ2-5, with 7 bases matching TRBD1. This CDR3 contains 14 residues. The germline gives CDR1 LGHNT, CDR2 FRNRAP. V gave up 5 bases and J gave up 2 bases; unmatched junction bases: 5. CDR3 DNA sequence: TGTGCTAGTGGTCTGGGACAGAAGCAAGAGACCCAGTACTTC. Residues: CASGLGQKQETQYF. The complete variable domain, with remaining parts taken from reference TRBV12-5 and TRBJ2-5, reads DARVTQTPRHKVTEMGQEVTMRCQPILGHNTVFWYRQTMMQGLELLAYFRNRAPLDDSGMPKDRFSAEMPDATLATLKIQPSEPRDSAVYFCASGLGQKQETQYFGPGTRLLVL.

The chain uses TRBV6-6 and TRBJ2-1; 8 bases line up with TRBD2. V lost 6 bases, J lost 5 bases, and 6 bases stayed unmatched. The CDR3 loop spans 14 amino acids. From germline, CDR1 is MNHNY and CDR2 SVGAGI (reference sequence). CDR3 residues: CASRDGRGNNEQFF. The DNA for the CDR3 is TGTGCCAGCAGGGACGGGAGGGGGAACAATGAGCAGTTCTTC.

The V gene is TRBV6-6, the J gene TRBJ1-2; 7 bases match TRBD1. J lost 8 bases, V lost 0 bases, and 6 bases had no gene match. CDR3 length equals 14 residues. The V gene's germline CDR1 is MNHNY and CDR2 SVGAGI (reference sequence). The CDR3: CASSYSGQVGGYTF. The DNA of the CDR3 is TGTGCCAGCAGTTACTCAGGACAGGTTGGCGGCTACACCTTC.

The chain links TRBV7-9 to TRBJ2-7; D might be TRBD2 (6 bases). Germline V lookup: CDR1 SEHNR, CDR2 FQNEAQ (reference sequence). V lost 4 bases to trimming and J lost 3 bases, with 13 bases between them. There are 14 residues in the CDR3. The CDR3 DNA sequence: TGTGCCAGCAGCTCCTTCGGAGGGGACTACGAGCAGTACTTC. Its translation is CASSSFGGDYEQYF.

V is TRBV4-2 and J is TRBJ2-5, with 7 nucleotides matching TRBD1. The J segment lost 5 bases and the V segment lost 4 bases, leaving 4 bases of the junction unmatched. This CDR3 region has 13 residues. CDR1 is LGHNA and CDR2 is YNFKEQ in the germline V gene. The DNA of the CDR3 is TGTGCCAGCAGCCGGCAGGGGGATGAGACCCAGTACTTC. Amino acids: CASSRQGDETQYF.

The V gene is TRBV6-1, the J gene TRBJ2-3; tentative D call: TRBD1 (6 bases). Trimming took off 0 bases at V and 7 bases at J, with 11 bases between the two ends. The germline gives CDR1 MNHNS, CDR2 SASEGT. The CDR3 sequence is 14 residues long. In nucleotides, the CDR3 is TGTGCCAGCAGTGAAGCGGGGCAGGGGAATACGCAGTATTTT. Amino acid sequence: CASSEAGQGNTQYF.

This clone has more than one count but fewer than ten. The chain has TRBV9 and TRBJ2-7; unclear D gene. V was clipped by 4 bases and J by 4 bases, with 15 bases between them. CDR1 and CDR2 from the germline V gene are SGDLS and YYNGEE. CDR3 length: 14 amino acids. CDR3 protein: CASSPFPLHYEQYF. DNA for the CDR3: TGTGCCAGCAGCCCCTTTCCCTTACATTACGAGCAGTACTTC. The full variable domain, in which reference TRBV9 and TRBJ2-7 provide the parts outside the CDR3, is DSGVTQTPKHLITATGQRVTLRCSPRSGDLSVYWYQQSLDQGLQFLIQYYNGEERAKGNILERFSAQQFPDLHSELNLSSLELGDSALYFCASSPFPLHYEQYFGPGTRLTVT.

The CDR3 DNA is TGCGCCAGCAGCCAAGAGGTTACACAGGGCCTTAGCACAGATACGCAGTATTTT. Encoded protein: CASSQEVTQGLSTDTQYF. This chain uses TRBV4-3 with TRBJ2-3; D perhaps matches TRBD1 (6 bases). The CDR3 has 18 amino acids. The V end lost 0 bases, the J end lost 0 bases, and 16 bases lay between the germline ends. Germline V gene sequence: CDR1 LGHNA, CDR2 YSLEER.

V and J are TRBV7-9 and TRBJ1-1; 7 bases are a match to TRBD1. The trim removed 5 bases at V and 7 bases at J, leaving 7 bases unmatched. This CDR3 region has 13 residues. The germline gives CDR1 SEHNR, CDR2 FQNEAQ (reference sequence). The CDR3 nucleotides are TGTGCCAGCAGCCCCGGGACAGTCCGTGAAGCTTTCTTT. Protein sequence: CASSPGTVREAFF. Looking up the rest from reference TRBV7-9 and TRBJ1-1 gives the full variable domain: DTGVSQNPRHKITKRGQNVTFRCDPISEHNRLYWYRQTLGQGPEFLTYFQNEAQLEKSRLLSDRFSAERPKGSFSTLEIQRTEQGDSAMYLCASSPGTVREAFFGQGTRLTVV.

The rearrangement joins TRBV7-9 to TRBJ2-7; TRBD1 matches 7 bases. This CDR3 region has 15 residues. J lost 2 bases, V lost 3 bases, and 7 bases had no gene match. Germline CDR1 is SEHNR and CDR2 is FQNEAQ (reference sequence). The CDR3 DNA reads as TGTGCCAGCAGCTTTGCAGACAGGGCCACCTACGAGCAGTACTTC. Translating gives CASSFADRATYEQYF.

This chain joins TRBV7-2 and TRBJ2-5; 8 bases line up with TRBD1. With the DNA end fitting TRBJ2-7 better, the J assignment may be wrong. Germline V CDR1 and CDR2: SGHTA, FQGNSA. CDR3 size: 14 residues. The CDR3 reads CASRQGEVGYEQYF. As DNA, the CDR3 is TGTGCCAGCAGACAGGGGGAGGTTGGCTACGAGCAGTACTTC.

The rearrangement uses TRBV4-3 and TRBJ1-1, with D maybe TRBD1 (5 bases). CDR3 length: 16 residues. Trimming removed 0 bases at V and 11 bases at J, with 22 bases between. Per the germline V gene, CDR1 is LGHNA and CDR2 is YSLEER. The CDR3, as DNA: TGCGCCAGCAGCCAAGATAACGTCCAGGGCCGGGTATGGGCTTTCTTT. It translates to CASSQDNVQGRVWAFF.

The CDR3 loop reads CAWTYRGRGNQPQHF. The CDR3 DNA reads TGTGCCTGGACCTACAGGGGGCGAGGCAATCAGCCCCAGCATTTT. The J gene is TRBJ1-5, the V gene TRBV30, with 9 bases fitting TRBD1. CDR1 and CDR2 (germline): GTSNPN, SVGIG (reference sequence). The CDR3 covers 15 residues. The V and J ends lost 4 bases and 2 bases, in that order; junction bases with no gene match: 6.

The chain joins TRBV19 to TRBJ2-1; 9 bases agree with TRBD2. V gave up 5 bases and J gave up 3 bases; unmatched junction bases: 8. The CDR3 runs 16 residues. Germline V CDR1 and CDR2: LNHDA, SQIVND (reference sequence). The CDR3 DNA follows: TGTGCCAGTAGTCGGACACTAGCGGGCTACTACAATGAGCAGTTCTTC. Amino acid sequence: CASSRTLAGYYNEQFF.

The chain is built from TRBV5-4 and TRBJ2-1, with D perhaps matching TRBD1 (6 bases). The germline gives CDR1 SGHNT, CDR2 YYREEE (reference sequence). The CDR3 consists of 15 residues. V was pared by 0 bases and J by 1 base, with 8 bases between. The CDR3 here is CASSLVRGSYNEQFF. The CDR3 DNA follows: TGTGCCAGCAGCTTGGTAAGGGGGTCCTACAATGAGCAGTTCTTC.